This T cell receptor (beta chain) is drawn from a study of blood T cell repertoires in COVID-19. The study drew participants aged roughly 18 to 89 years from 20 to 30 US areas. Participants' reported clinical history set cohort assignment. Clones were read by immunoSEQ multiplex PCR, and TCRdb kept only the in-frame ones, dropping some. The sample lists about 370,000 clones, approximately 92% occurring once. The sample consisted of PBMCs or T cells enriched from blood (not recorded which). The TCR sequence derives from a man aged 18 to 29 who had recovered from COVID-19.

CDR3 amino acids: CASSKDYNEKLFF. Written as DNA, the CDR3 is TGTGCCAGCAGTAAGGACTATAATGAAAAACTGTTTTTT. The genes are TRBV28 and TRBJ1-4; D unclear. The germline gives CDR1 MDHEN, CDR2 SYDVKM. Trimming removed 5 bases at V and 4 bases at J, with 8 bases between. The length of the CDR3 is 13 residues.